The 7 T cell receptor beta chains given below trace back to one sample, sequenced in a study of blood T cell repertoires in COVID-19. Method: immunoSEQ multiplex PCR; TCRdb's copy keeps in-frame clones and lacks some. The table includes about 200,000 clones, approximately 78% detected once. The sample comprised peripheral blood. These receptors came from a woman of 80 years or more with acute or convalescent COVID-19.

The V and J genes are TRBV7-2 and TRBJ2-5; 7 bases are a match to TRBD2. The trim removed 3 bases at V and 5 bases at J, leaving 3 bases unmatched. Germline CDR1 SGHTA, CDR2 FQGNSA. This CDR3 comprises 13 residues. The CDR3 DNA sequence: TGTGCCAGCAGCTTCAGGGAGGGTGAGACCCAGTACTTC. It translates to CASSFREGETQYF.

V usage is TRBV28 and J usage is TRBJ2-3, with 7 bases lining up with TRBD1. The CDR3 contains 15 residues. With 4 bases clipped from V and 5 bases from J, the junction kept 9 bases outside the gene matches. Germline-derived CDR1 and CDR2 are MDHEN and SYDVKM. CDR3 in amino acids: CASSSVGGARDTQYF. CDR3 coding DNA: TGTGCCAGCAGTTCTGTAGGGGGCGCGAGAGATACGCAGTATTTT. The whole variable domain, filled in from reference TRBV28 and TRBJ2-3, reads DVKVTQSSRYLVKRTGEKVFLECVQDMDHENMFWYRQDPGLGLRLIYFSYDVKMKEKGDIPEGYSVSREKKERFSLILESASTNQTSMYLCASSSVGGARDTQYFGPGTRLTVL.

This sequence joins TRBV6-2 or TRBV6-3 and TRBJ2-3; TRBD2 matches at 7 bases. J lost 2 bases, V lost 0 bases, and 8 bases had no gene match. The CDR3 runs to 17 residues. The germline V gene has CDR1 MNHEY and CDR2 SVGEGT. In DNA form, the CDR3 reads TGTGCCAGCAGTTACTCGGGGGGGTTGGGGCCCACAGATACGCAGTATTTT. Protein sequence: CASSYSGGLGPTDTQYF.

The CDR3 DNA reads as TGCGCCAGCAGCCACCGGGGGGCTGGAACCGGGGAGCTGTTTTTT. It specifies CASSHRGAGTGELFF. The V and J genes are TRBV4-3 and TRBJ2-2, with a possible D match to TRBD2 (7 bases). This CDR3 spans 15 amino acids. Between the trimmed V and J ends, which lost 3 bases and 5 bases, there was a span of 13 bases. Germline V gene sequence: CDR1 LGHNA, CDR2 YSLEER.

The chain carries TRBV11-1 and TRBJ1-6, with D perhaps matching TRBD1 (5 bases). The CDR3 length is 15 residues. Deletions cut 7 bases from V and 2 bases from J, with 12 bases between. Germline V gene sequence: CDR1 SGHAT, CDR2 FQDESV (reference sequence). The CDR3 region is CASIGGATYNSPLHF. The DNA for the CDR3 is TGTGCCAGCATAGGCGGGGCTACCTATAATTCACCCCTCCACTTT.

The chain links TRBV10-3 to TRBJ1-1; no firm D call. This CDR3 contains 16 residues. V was pared by 2 bases and J by 5 bases, with 18 bases between. Germline V gene lookup returns CDR1 ENHRY and CDR2 SYGVKD. The CDR3 here is CAISEGKAGPSTEAFF. The CDR3 region has the DNA TGTGCCATCAGTGAGGGTAAGGCAGGCCCTTCGACTGAAGCTTTCTTT.

This chain joins TRBV29-1 and TRBJ2-1, with a possible D match to TRBD2 (7 bases). Between the trimmed V and J ends, which lost 3 bases and 0 bases, there was a span of 15 bases. The CDR3 sequence is 16 residues long. The V gene's germline CDR1 is SQVTM and CDR2 ANQGSEA. The CDR3 DNA follows: TGCAGCGTTGACGGATCGGGGGGCAGCTCCTACAATGAGCAGTTCTTC. It translates to CSVDGSGGSSYNEQFF.